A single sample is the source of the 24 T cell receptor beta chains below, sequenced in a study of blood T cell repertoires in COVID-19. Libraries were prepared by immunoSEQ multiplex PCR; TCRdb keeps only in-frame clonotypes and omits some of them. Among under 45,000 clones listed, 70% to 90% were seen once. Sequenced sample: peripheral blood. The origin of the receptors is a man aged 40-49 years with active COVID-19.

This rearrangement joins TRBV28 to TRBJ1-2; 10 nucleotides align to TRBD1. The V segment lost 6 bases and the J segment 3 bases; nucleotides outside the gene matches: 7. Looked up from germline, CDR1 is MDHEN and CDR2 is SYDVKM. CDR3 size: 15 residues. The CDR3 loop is CASRDTGTGDYGYTF. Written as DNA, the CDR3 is TGTGCCAGCAGGGATACCGGGACAGGGGACTATGGCTACACCTTC.

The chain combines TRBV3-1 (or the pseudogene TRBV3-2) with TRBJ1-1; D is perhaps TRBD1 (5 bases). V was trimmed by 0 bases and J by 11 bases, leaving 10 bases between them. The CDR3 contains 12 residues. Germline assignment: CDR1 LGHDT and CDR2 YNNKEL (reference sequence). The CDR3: CASSQDTGGAFF. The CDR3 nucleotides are TGTGCCAGCAGCCAAGATACAGGTGGGGCTTTCTTT.

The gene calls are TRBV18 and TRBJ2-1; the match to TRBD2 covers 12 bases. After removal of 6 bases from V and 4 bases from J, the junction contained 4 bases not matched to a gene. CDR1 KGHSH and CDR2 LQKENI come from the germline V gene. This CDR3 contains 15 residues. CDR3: CASSPTSGSYNEQFF. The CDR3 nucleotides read TGTGCCAGCTCCCCGACTAGCGGGAGTTACAATGAGCAGTTCTTC.

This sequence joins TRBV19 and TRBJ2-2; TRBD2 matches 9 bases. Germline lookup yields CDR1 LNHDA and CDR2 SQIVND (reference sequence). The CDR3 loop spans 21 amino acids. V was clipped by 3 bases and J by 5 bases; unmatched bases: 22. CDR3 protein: CASSIRIDRMGTAGGTGELFF. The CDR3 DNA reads TGTGCCAGTAGTATTCGGATTGACCGGATGGGGACAGCGGGAGGTACCGGGGAGCTGTTTTTT.

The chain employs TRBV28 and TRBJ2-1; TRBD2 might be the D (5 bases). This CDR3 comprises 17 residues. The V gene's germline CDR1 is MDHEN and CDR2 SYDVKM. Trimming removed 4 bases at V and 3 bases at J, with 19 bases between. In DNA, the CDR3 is TGTGCCAGCAGTTGGGCCCGAGCTAGCAGCAACTACAATGAGCAGTTCTTC. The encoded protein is CASSWARASSNYNEQFF.

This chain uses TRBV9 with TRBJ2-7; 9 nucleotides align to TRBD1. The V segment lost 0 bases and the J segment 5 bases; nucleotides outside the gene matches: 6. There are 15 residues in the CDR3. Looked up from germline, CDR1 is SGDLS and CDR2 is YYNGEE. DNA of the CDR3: TGTGCCAGCAGCGTAGGGGACAGGGCTTACGACGAGCAGTACTTC. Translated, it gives CASSVGDRAYDEQYF.

The CDR3 sequence: CASSFPGQNYGYTF. For the CDR3, the DNA is TGTGCCAGCAGTTTCCCGGGACAGAACTATGGCTACACCTTC. The V gene is TRBV28, the J gene TRBJ1-2; 7 bases map to TRBD1. V lost 3 bases, J lost 2 bases, and 3 bases stayed unmatched. The CDR3 sequence is 14 residues long. CDR1 and CDR2 from the germline V gene are MDHEN and SYDVKM.

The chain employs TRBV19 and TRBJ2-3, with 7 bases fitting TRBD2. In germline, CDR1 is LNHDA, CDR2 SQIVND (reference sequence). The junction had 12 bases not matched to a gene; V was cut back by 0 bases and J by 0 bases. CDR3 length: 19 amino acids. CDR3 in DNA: TGTGCCAGTAGTATAGATCCAGCGGGACTATCTGCTAGCACAGATACGCAGTATTTT. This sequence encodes CASSIDPAGLSASTDTQYF.

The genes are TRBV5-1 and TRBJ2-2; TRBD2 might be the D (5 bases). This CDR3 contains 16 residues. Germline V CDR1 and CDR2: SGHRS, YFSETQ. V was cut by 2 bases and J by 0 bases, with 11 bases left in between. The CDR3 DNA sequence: TGCGCCAGCAGCTTTTGGCTAGCCGCGAACACCGGGGAGCTGTTTTTT. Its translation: CASSFWLAANTGELFF. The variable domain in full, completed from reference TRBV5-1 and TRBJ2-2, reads KAGVTQTPRYLIKTRGQQVTLSCSPISGHRSVSWYQQTPGQGLQFLFEYFSETQRNKGNFPGRFSGRQFSNSRSEMNVSTLELGDSALYLCASSFWLAANTGELFFGEGSRLTVL.

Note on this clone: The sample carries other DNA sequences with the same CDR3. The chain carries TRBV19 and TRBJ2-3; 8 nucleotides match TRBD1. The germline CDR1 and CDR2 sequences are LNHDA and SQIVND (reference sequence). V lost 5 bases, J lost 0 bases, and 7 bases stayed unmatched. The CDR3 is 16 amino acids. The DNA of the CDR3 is TGTGCCAGTAGTGGGACAGGCCACCCTAGCACAGATACGCAGTATTTT. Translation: CASSGTGHPSTDTQYF. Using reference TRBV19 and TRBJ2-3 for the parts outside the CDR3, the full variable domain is DGGITQSPKYLFRKEGQNVTLSCEQNLNHDAMYWYRQDPGQGLRLIYYSQIVNDFQKGDIAEGYSVSREKKESFPLTVTSAQKNPTAFYLCASSGTGHPSTDTQYFGPGTRLTVL.

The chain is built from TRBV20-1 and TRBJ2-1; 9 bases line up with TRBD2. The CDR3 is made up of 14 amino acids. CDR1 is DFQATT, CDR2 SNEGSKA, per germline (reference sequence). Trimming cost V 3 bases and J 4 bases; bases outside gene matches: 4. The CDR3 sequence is CSASETSGYNEQFF. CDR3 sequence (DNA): TGCAGTGCTAGTGAGACTAGCGGTTACAATGAGCAGTTCTTC.

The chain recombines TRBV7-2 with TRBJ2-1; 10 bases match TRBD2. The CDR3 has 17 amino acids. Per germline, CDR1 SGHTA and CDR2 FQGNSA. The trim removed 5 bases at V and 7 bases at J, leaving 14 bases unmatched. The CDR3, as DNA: TGTGCCAGCAGCCCACCAAACCTAGCGGGAGTATGGAATGAGCAGTTCTTC. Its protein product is CASSPPNLAGVWNEQFF.

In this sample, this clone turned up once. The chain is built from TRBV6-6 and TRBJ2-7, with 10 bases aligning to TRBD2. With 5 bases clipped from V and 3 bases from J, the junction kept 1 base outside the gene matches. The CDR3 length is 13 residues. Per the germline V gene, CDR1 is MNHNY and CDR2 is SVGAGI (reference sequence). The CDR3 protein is CASSLAGDYEQYF. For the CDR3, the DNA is TGTGCCAGCAGTCTAGCGGGAGACTACGAGCAGTACTTC.

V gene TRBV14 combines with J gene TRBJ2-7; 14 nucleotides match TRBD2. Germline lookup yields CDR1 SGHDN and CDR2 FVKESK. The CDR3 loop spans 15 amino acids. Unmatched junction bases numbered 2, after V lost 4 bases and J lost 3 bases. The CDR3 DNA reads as TGTGCCAGCAGCCCCGGACTAGCGGGAGGCTACGAGCAGTACTTC. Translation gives CASSPGLAGGYEQYF.

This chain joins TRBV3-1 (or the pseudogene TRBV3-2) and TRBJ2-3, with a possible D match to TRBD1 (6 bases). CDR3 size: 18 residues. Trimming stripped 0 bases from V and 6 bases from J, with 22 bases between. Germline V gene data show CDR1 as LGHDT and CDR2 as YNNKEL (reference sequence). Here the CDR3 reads CASSQEGRVSGRGDTQYF. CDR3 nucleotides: TGTGCCAGCAGCCAAGAAGGACGCGTGAGCGGAAGGGGGGATACGCAGTATTTT.

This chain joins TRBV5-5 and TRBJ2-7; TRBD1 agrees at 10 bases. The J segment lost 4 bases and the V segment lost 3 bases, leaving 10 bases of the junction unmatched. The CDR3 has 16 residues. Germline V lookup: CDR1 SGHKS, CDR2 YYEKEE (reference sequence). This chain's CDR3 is CASSYRTGGVWYEQYF. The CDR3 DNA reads TGTGCCAGCAGCTACCGGACAGGGGGAGTTTGGTACGAGCAGTACTTC.

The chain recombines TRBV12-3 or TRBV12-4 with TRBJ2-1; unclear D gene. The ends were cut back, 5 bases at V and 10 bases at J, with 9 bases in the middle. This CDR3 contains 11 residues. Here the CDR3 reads CASSPQEEQFF. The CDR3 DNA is TGTGCCAGCAGTCCTCAAGAGGAGCAGTTCTTC.

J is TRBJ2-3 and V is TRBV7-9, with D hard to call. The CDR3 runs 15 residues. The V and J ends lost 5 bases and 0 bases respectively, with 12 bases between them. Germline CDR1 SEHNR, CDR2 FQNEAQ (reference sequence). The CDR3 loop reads CASSPRVHSTDTQYF. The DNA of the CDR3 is TGTGCCAGCAGCCCACGGGTCCATAGCACAGATACGCAGTATTTT. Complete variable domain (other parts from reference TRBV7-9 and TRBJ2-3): DTGVSQNPRHKITKRGQNVTFRCDPISEHNRLYWYRQTLGQGPEFLTYFQNEAQLEKSRLLSDRFSAERPKGSFSTLEIQRTEQGDSAMYLCASSPRVHSTDTQYFGPGTRLTVL.

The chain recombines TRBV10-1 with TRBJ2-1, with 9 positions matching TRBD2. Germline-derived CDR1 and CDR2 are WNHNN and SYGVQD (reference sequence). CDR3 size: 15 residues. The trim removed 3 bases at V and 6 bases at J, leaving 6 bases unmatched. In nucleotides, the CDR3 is TGCGCCAGCAGTGATTTGGGTAGCGGGAGCAATGAGCAGTTCTTC. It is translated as CASSDLGSGSNEQFF.

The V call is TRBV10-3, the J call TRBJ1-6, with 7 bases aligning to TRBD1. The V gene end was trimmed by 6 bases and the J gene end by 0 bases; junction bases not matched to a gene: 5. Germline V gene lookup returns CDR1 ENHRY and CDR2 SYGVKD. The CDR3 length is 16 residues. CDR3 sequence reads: CAIRDRTSSYNSPLHF. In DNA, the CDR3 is TGTGCCATCAGGGACAGGACGAGCTCCTATAATTCACCCCTCCACTTT.

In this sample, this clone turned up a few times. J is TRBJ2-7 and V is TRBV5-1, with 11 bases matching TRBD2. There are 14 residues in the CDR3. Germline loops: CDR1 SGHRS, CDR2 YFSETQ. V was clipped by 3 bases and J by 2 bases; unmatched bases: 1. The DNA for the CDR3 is TGCGCCAGCAGCTCGACTAGCGGGACCTACGAGCAGTACTTC. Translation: CASSSTSGTYEQYF.

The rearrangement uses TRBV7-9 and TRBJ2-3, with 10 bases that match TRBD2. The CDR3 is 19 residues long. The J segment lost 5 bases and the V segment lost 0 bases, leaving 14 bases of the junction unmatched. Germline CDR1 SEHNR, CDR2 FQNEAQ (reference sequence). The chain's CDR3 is CASSLAEGASGRTQDTQYF. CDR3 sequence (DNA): TGTGCCAGCAGCTTAGCGGAGGGGGCTAGCGGGAGAACTCAAGATACGCAGTATTTT. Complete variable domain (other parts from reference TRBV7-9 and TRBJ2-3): DTGVSQNPRHKITKRGQNVTFRCDPISEHNRLYWYRQTLGQGPEFLTYFQNEAQLEKSRLLSDRFSAERPKGSFSTLEIQRTEQGDSAMYLCASSLAEGASGRTQDTQYFGPGTRLTVL.

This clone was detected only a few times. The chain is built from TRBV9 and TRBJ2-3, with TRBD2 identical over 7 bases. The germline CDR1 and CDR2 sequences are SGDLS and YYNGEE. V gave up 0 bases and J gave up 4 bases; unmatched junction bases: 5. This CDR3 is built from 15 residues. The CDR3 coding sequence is TGTGCCAGCAGCGTAGGGCAGGGAGGGTCAGATACGCAGTATTTT. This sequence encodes CASSVGQGGSDTQYF.

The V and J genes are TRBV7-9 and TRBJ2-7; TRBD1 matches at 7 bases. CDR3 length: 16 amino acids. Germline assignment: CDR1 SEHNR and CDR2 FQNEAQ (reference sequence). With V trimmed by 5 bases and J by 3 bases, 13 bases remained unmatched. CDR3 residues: CASSHASRQGNYEQYF. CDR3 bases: TGTGCCAGCAGCCATGCCTCGCGACAGGGCAACTACGAGCAGTACTTC.